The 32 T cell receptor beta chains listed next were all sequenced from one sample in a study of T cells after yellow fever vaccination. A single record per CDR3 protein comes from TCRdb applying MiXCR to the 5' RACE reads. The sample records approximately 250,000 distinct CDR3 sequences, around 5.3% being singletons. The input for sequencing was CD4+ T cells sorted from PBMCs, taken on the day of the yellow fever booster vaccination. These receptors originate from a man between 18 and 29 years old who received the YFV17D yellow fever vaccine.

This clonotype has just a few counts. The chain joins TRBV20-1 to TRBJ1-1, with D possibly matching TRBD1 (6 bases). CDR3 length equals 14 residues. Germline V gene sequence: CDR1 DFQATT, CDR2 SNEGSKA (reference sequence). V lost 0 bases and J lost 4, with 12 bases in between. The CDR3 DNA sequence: TGCAGTGCTAGAGATCCCCAGGGGAGCACTGAAGCTTTCTTT. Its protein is CSARDPQGSTEAFF.

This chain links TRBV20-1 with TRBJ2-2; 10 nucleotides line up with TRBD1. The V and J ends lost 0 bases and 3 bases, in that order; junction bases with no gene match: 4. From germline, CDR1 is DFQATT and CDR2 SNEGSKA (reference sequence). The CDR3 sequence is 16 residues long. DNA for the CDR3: TGCAGTGCTAGAGAATCCGGGACAGGGGACACCGGGGAGCTGTTTTTT. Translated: CSARESGTGDTGELFF.

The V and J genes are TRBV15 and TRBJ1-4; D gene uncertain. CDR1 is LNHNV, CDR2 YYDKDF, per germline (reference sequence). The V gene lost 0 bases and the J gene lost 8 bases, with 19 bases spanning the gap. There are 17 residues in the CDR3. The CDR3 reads CATSRDPEPRMGEKLFF. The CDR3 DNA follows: TGTGCCACCAGCAGAGACCCGGAGCCTAGGATGGGAGAAAAACTGTTTTTT.

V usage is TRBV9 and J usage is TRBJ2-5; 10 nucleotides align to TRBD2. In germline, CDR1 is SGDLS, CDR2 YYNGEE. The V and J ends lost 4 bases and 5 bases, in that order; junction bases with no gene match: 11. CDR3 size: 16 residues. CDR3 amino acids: CASSSLAGRVGETQYF. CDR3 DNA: TGTGCCAGCAGCTCACTAGCGGGGAGGGTCGGGGAGACCCAGTACTTC. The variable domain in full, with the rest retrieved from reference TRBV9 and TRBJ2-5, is DSGVTQTPKHLITATGQRVTLRCSPRSGDLSVYWYQQSLDQGLQFLIQYYNGEERAKGNILERFSAQQFPDLHSELNLSSLELGDSALYFCASSSLAGRVGETQYFGPGTRLLVL.

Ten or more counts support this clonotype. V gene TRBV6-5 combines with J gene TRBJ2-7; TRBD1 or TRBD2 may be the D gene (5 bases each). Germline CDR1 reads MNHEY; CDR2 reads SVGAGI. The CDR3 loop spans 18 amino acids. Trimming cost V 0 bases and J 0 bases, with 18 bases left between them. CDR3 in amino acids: CASSYSSPRGTISYEQYF. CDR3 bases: TGTGCCAGCAGTTACTCGAGTCCAAGAGGGACGATCTCCTACGAGCAGTACTTC.

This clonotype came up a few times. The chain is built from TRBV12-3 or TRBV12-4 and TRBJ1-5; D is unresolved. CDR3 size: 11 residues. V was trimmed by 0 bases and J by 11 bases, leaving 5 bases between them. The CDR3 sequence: CASSLASAQHF. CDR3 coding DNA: TGTGCCAGCAGTTTAGCTTCGGCCCAGCATTTT.

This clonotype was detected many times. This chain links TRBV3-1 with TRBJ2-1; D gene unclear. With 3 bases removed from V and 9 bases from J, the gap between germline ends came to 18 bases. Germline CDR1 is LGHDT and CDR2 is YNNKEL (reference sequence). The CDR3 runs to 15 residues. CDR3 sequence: CASSQSYTVLGEQFF. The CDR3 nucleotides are TGTGCCAGCAGCCAGTCCTACACGGTTTTGGGTGAGCAGTTCTTC.

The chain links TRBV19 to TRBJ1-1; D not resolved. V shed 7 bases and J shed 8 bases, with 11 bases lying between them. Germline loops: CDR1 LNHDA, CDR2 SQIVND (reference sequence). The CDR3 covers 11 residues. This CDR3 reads CASTTVREAFF. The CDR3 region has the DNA TGTGCCAGTACCACGGTGAGGGAAGCTTTCTTT.

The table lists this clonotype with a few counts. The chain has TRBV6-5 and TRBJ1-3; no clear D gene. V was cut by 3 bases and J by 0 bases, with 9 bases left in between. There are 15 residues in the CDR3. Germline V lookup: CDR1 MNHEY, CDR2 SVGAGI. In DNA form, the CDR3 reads TGTGCCAGCAGTTATGGGTCGAGCTCTGGAAACACCATATATTTT. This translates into CASSYGSSSGNTIYF.

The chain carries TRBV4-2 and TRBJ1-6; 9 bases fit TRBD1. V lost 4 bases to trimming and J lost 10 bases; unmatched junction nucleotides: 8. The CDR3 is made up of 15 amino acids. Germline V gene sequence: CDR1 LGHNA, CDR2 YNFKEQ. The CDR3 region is CASSPAGQGGSPLHF. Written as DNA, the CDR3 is TGTGCCAGCAGCCCAGCGGGACAGGGAGGATCACCCCTCCACTTT.

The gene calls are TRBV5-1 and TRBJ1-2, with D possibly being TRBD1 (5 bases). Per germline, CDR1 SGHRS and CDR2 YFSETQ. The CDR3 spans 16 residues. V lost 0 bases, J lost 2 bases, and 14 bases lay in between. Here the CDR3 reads CASSLGPGRTNYGYTF. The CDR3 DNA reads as TGCGCCAGCAGCTTGGGGCCAGGGAGGACCAACTATGGCTACACCTTC.

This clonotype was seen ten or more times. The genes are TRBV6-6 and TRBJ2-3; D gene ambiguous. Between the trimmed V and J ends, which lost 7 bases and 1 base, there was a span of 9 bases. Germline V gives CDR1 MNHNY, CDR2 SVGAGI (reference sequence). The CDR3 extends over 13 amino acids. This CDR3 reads CASKAAGTDTQYF. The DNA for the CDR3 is TGTGCCAGCAAGGCGGCCGGCACAGATACGCAGTATTTT.

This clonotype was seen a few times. The CDR3 reads CASSLEALGGELFF. In DNA form, the CDR3 reads TGTGCCAGCAGCTTAGAGGCGCTGGGTGGGGAGCTGTTTTTT. The chain is built from TRBV7-2 and TRBJ2-2; D remains unclear. Germline V gene sequence: CDR1 SGHTA, CDR2 FQGNSA. The CDR3 consists of 14 residues. Trimming left V 1 base short and J 8 bases short, with 11 bases between.

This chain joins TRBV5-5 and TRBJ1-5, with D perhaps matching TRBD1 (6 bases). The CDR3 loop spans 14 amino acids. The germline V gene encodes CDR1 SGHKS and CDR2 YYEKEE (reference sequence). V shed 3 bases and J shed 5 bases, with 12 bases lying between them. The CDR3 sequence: CASSSKGVDQPQHF. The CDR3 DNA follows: TGTGCCAGCAGCTCAAAGGGGGTTGATCAGCCCCAGCATTTT.

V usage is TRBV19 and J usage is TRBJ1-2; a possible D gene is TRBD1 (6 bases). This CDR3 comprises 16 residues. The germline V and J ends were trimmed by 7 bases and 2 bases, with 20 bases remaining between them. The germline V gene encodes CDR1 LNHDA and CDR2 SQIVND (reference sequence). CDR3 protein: CASNQGMIASNYGYTF. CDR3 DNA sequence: TGTGCCAGTAACCAGGGGATGATCGCCTCCAACTATGGCTACACCTTC.

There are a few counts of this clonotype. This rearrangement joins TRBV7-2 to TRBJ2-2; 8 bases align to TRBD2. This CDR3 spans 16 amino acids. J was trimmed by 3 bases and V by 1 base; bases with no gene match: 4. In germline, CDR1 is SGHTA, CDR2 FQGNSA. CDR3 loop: CASSLDSGGDTGELFF. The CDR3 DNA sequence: TGTGCCAGCAGCTTAGATTCCGGGGGGGACACCGGGGAGCTGTTTTTT.

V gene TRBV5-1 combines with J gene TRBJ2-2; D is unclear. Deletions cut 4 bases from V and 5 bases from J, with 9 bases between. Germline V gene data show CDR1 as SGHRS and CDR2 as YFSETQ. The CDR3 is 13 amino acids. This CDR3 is CASSPYSTGELFF. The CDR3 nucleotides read TGCGCCAGCAGCCCCTATTCGACCGGGGAGCTGTTTTTT.

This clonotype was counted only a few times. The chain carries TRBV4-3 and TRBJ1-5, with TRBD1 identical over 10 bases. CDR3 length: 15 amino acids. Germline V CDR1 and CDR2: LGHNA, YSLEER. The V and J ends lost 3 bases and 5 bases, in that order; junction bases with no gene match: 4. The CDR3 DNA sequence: TGCGCCAGCAGCCAGCGGACAGGGGGGGATCAGCCCCAGCATTTT. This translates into CASSQRTGGDQPQHF.

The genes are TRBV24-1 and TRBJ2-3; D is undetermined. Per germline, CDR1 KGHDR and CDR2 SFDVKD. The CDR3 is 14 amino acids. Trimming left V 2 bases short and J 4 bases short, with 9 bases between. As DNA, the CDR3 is TGTGCCACCAGTGATTCATCTGGGTCAGATACGCAGTATTTT. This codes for CATSDSSGSDTQYF.

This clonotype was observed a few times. The DNA for the CDR3 is TGCGCCAGCAGCCAAGTGTCGCGAGGGACACTAAACACTGAAGCTTTCTTT. Protein: CASSQVSRGTLNTEAFF. The V call is TRBV4-1, the J call TRBJ1-1; D is perhaps TRBD1 (6 bases). Trimming took off 1 base at V and 2 bases at J, with 17 bases between the two ends. The CDR3 is made up of 17 amino acids. Germline V gene data show CDR1 as MGHRA and CDR2 as YSYEKL.

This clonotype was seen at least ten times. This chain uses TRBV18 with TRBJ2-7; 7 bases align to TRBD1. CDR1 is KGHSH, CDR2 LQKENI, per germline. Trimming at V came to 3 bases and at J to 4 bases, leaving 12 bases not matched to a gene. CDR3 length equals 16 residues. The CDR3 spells CASSPAGTGALYEQYV. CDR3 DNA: TGTGCCAGCTCACCCGCCGGAACAGGGGCCTTGTACGAGCAGTACGTC.

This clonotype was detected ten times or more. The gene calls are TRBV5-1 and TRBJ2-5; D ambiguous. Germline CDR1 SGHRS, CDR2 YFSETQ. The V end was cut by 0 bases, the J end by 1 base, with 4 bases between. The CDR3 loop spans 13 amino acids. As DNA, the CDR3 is TGCGCCAGCAGCTTGGGCTTCCAAGAGACCCAGTACTTC. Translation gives CASSLGFQETQYF.

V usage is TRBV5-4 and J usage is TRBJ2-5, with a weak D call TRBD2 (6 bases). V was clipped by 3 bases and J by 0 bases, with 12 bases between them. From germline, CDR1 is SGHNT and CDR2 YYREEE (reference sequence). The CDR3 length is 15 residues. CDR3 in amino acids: CASSSGTGNQETQYF. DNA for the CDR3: TGTGCCAGCAGCTCCGGGACTGGGAACCAAGAGACCCAGTACTTC. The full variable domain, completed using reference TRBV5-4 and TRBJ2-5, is ETGVTQSPTHLIKTRGQQVTLRCSSQSGHNTVSWYQQALGQGPQFIFQYYREEENGRGNFPPRFSGLQFPNYSSELNVNALELDDSALYLCASSSGTGNQETQYFGPGTRLLVL.

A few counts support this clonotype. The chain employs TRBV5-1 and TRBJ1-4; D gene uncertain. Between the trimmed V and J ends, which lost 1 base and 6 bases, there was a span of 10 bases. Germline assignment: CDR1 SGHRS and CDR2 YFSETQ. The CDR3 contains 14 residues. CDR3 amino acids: CASSLYQNYEKLFF. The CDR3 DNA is TGCGCCAGCAGCTTGTACCAGAACTATGAAAAACTGTTTTTT.

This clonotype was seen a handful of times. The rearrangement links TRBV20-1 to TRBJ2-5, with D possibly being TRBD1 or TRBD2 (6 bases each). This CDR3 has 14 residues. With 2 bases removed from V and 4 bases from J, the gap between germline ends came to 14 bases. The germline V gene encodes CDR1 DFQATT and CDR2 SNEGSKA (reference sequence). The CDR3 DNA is TGCAGTGCTAGACGTGGGGGGCTGGGAGAGACCCAGTACTTC. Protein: CSARRGGLGETQYF.

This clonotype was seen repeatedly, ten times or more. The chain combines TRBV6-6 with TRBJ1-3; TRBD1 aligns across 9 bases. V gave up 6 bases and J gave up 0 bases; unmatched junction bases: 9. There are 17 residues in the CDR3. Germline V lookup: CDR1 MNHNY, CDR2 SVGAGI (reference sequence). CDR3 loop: CASRGGTGSFSGNTIYF. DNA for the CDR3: TGTGCCAGCAGGGGCGGGACAGGGAGCTTCTCTGGAAACACCATATATTTT.

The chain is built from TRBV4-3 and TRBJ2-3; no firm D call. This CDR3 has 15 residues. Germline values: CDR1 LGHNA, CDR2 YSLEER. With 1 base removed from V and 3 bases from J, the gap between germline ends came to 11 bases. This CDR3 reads CASSQGNLGTDTQYF. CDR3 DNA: TGCGCCAGCAGCCAAGGCAATTTGGGAACAGATACGCAGTATTTT.

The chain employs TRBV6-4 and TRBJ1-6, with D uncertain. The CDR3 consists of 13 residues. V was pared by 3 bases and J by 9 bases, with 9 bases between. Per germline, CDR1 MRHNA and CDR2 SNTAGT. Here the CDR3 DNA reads TGTGCCAGCAGTGAAGATAGTGTTTCACCCCTCCACTTT. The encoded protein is CASSEDSVSPLHF.

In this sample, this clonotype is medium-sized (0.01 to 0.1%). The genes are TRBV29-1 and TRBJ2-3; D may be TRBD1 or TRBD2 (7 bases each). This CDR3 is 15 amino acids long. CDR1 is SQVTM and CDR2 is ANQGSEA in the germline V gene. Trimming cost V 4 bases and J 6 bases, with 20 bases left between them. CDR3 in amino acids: CSVGEWRGGGDTQYF. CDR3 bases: TGCAGCGTTGGTGAATGGCGGGGAGGGGGCGATACGCAGTATTTT.

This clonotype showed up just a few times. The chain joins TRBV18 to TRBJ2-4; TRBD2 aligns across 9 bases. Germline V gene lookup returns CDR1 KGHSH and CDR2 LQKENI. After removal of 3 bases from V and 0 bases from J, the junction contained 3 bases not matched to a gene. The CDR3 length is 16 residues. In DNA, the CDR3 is TGTGCCAGCTCACCCCCTAGCGGGGTAGCCAAAAACATTCAGTACTTC. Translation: CASSPPSGVAKNIQYF. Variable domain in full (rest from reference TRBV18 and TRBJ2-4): NAGVMQNPRHLVRRRGQEARLRCSPMKGHSHVYWYRQLPEEGLKFMVYLQKENIIDESGMPKERFSAEFPKEGPSILRIQQVVRGDSAAYFCASSPPSGVAKNIQYFGAGTRLSVL.

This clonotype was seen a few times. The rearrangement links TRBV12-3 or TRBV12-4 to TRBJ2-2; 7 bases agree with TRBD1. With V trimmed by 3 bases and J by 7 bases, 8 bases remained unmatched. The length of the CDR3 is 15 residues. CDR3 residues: CASSFYGTEGGELFF. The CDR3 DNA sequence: TGTGCCAGCAGTTTTTACGGGACAGAGGGCGGGGAGCTGTTTTTT.

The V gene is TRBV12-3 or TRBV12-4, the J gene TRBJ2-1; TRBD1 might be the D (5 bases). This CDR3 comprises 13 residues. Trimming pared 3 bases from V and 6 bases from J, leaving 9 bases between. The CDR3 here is CASSFQGPNEQFF. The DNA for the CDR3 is TGTGCCAGCAGTTTTCAGGGTCCCAATGAGCAGTTCTTC.